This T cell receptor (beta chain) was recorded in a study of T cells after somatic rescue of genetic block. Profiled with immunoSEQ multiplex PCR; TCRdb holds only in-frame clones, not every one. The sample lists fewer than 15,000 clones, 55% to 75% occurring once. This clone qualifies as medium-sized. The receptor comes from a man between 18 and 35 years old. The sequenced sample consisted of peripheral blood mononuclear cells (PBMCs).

Here the CDR3 DNA reads TGTGCCAGCAGTTACAGGGTGGGTTCACCCCTCCACTTT. Translating gives CASSYRVGSPLHF. This rearrangement joins TRBV6-5 to TRBJ1-6; D call uncertain. This CDR3 has 13 amino acids. With 2 bases removed from V and 9 bases from J, the gap between germline ends came to 8 bases. Per the germline V gene, CDR1 is MNHEY and CDR2 is SVGAGI.